This entry lists 14 T cell receptor beta chains sequenced from one sample in a study of T cells in Graves' hyperthyroidism and ophthalmopathy. Amplification yielded TCR beta CDR3 regions, with RNA transcripts as the source. First-round RT-PCR targeting the TCR CDR3 was performed with the HTBI primer set. TCRdb re-called the multiplex PCR reads through MiXCR, storing one row per CDR3 protein. The data contain fewer than 900,000 distinct CDR3 sequences, roughly 20% of them singletons. The sequencing sample was made of blood. These receptors were collected from a woman between 45 and 60 years old with Graves' hyperthyroidism that later progressed to Graves' ophthalmopathy.

The gene calls are TRBV20-1 and TRBJ2-7; no clear D gene. CDR1 is DFQATT and CDR2 is SNEGSKA in the germline V gene (reference sequence). The CDR3 is 15 residues long. V lost 0 bases, J lost 1 base, and 13 bases lay in between. The CDR3, as DNA: TGCAGTGCTAGAGATCTCAGCCCAGATTCCTACGAGCAGTACTTC. This gives the protein CSARDLSPDSYEQYF.

A note on this clonotype: A much larger clone differs from this one at a single base, so this may be a read error. V is TRBV18 and J is TRBJ1-5; 9 bases match TRBD1. CDR3 length: 18 residues. From germline, CDR1 is KGHSH and CDR2 LQKENI. The CDR3 DNA is TGTGCCAGCCCACCGGCGAGGACAGGGGTCTCTAGCAATCAGCCCCAGCATTTT. Amino acid sequence: CASPPARTGVSSNQPQHF.

Here the CDR3 reads CASSIVTSTDTQYF. Written as DNA, the CDR3 is TGTGCCAGTAGTATAGTTACAAGCACAGATACGCAGTATTTT. The chain links TRBV19 to TRBJ2-3; D call uncertain. The CDR3 length is 14 residues. Trimming pared 1 base from V and 0 bases from J, leaving 5 bases between. CDR1 and CDR2 from the germline V gene are LNHDA and SQIVND (reference sequence).

This sequence joins TRBV10-2 and TRBJ1-1, with TRBD1 matching 9 bases. Germline assignment: CDR1 WSHSY and CDR2 SAAADI. V lost 7 bases to trimming and J lost 1 base; unmatched junction nucleotides: 7. The CDR3 is 15 amino acids. As DNA, the CDR3 is TGCGCCAGCACTGACAGGGGGGGTGCGAACACTGAAGCTTTCTTT. Translation gives CASTDRGGANTEAFF.

This clonotype was recorded a few times. This chain joins TRBV7-6 and TRBJ1-3; D is unclear. V lost 0 bases and J lost 0, with 12 bases in between. Germline V lookup: CDR1 SGHVS, CDR2 FNYEAQ. This CDR3 spans 17 amino acids. This CDR3 reads CASSLAAGWDSGNTIYF. CDR3 sequence (DNA): TGTGCCAGCAGCTTAGCAGCAGGCTGGGACTCTGGAAACACCATATATTTT.

This clonotype was observed many times. The chain has TRBV3-1 and TRBJ2-1; D remains ambiguous. Germline CDR1 reads LGHDT; CDR2 reads YNNKEL (reference sequence). The CDR3 totals 16 residues. V shed 4 bases and J shed 7 bases, with 20 bases lying between them. The CDR3 region is CASSLNPPPSGNEQFF. The CDR3 nucleotides are TGTGCCAGCAGCCTGAACCCCCCCCCGTCAGGAAATGAGCAGTTCTTC.

This rearrangement joins TRBV19 to TRBJ2-3; D may be TRBD1 (5 bases). The CDR3 runs 16 residues. V lost 2 bases and J 0 bases, leaving 12 bases between the germline ends. Germline V gene sequence: CDR1 LNHDA, CDR2 SQIVND (reference sequence). This CDR3 is CASSILGVGSTDTQYF. In DNA, the CDR3 is TGTGCCAGTAGTATACTAGGGGTCGGGAGCACAGATACGCAGTATTTT.

This clonotype was detected only a few times. The chain couples TRBV27 to TRBJ2-2; weak D call: TRBD2 (7 bases). Germline loops: CDR1 MNHEY, CDR2 SMNVEV (reference sequence). Trimming pared 7 bases from V and 4 bases from J, leaving 16 bases between. The CDR3 extends over 15 amino acids. CDR3 in DNA: TGTGCCAGCACCTTATGGGGGGGGGCCACCGGGGAGCTGTTTTTT. The encoded protein is CASTLWGGATGELFF.

This clonotype was seen repeatedly, ten times or more. The rearrangement uses TRBV7-3 and TRBJ2-2; D gene unclear. In germline, CDR1 is SGHTA, CDR2 FQGTGA. CDR3 size: 13 residues. V shed 5 bases and J shed 6 bases, with 10 bases lying between them. The CDR3 region is CASSRNLAGELFF. The CDR3 bases are TGTGCCAGCAGCCGAAACTTAGCCGGGGAGCTGTTTTTT.

The table lists this clonotype with a few counts. The chain links TRBV6-1 to TRBJ2-5, with D possibly being TRBD2 (6 bases). Trimming cost V 1 base and J 1 base, with 10 bases left between them. The CDR3 has 15 amino acids. Looked up from germline, CDR1 is MNHNS and CDR2 is SASEGT. Here the CDR3 reads CASSEGGTRQETQYF. The CDR3 DNA reads as TGTGCCAGCAGTGAAGGGGGGACTCGCCAAGAGACCCAGTACTTC.

The table lists this clonotype with many counts. The V and J genes are TRBV12-3 or TRBV12-4 and TRBJ2-3, with D unresolved. The CDR3 consists of 15 residues. Deletions cut 6 bases from V and 0 bases from J, with 13 bases between. The CDR3 region is CASSTPVTSTDTQYF. The CDR3 nucleotides are TGTGCCAGCAGCACTCCCGTGACTAGCACAGATACGCAGTATTTT.

This clonotype was detected many times. V usage is TRBV27 and J usage is TRBJ2-1, with 8 nucleotides matching TRBD2. Looked up from germline, CDR1 is MNHEY and CDR2 is SMNVEV (reference sequence). The J segment lost 0 bases and the V segment lost 4 bases, leaving 8 bases of the junction unmatched. There are 17 residues in the CDR3. CDR3: CASSSDSGMSSYNEQFF. The CDR3 DNA reads as TGTGCCAGCAGTTCGGATAGCGGGATGAGCTCCTACAATGAGCAGTTCTTC.

There are many counts of this clonotype. As DNA, the CDR3 is TGTGCCAGCACCGGACAGGTTATACTGCAGGATACGCAGTATTTT. This sequence encodes CASTGQVILQDTQYF. The J gene is TRBJ2-3, the V gene TRBV6-2 or TRBV6-3, with 7 positions matching TRBD1. The CDR3 loop spans 15 amino acids. V gave up 7 bases and J gave up 6 bases; unmatched junction bases: 13. Germline V gene sequence: CDR1 MNHEY, CDR2 SVGEGT.

This clonotype has more than one count but fewer than ten. The chain joins TRBV7-9 to TRBJ2-7, with D uncertain. V was clipped by 5 bases and J by 3 bases, with 17 bases between them. The CDR3 spans 15 residues. The germline CDR1 and CDR2 sequences are SEHNR and FQNEAQ (reference sequence). The CDR3: CASSVPGRARYEQYF. The CDR3, as DNA: TGTGCCAGCAGCGTTCCGGGCCGAGCCCGCTACGAGCAGTACTTC.